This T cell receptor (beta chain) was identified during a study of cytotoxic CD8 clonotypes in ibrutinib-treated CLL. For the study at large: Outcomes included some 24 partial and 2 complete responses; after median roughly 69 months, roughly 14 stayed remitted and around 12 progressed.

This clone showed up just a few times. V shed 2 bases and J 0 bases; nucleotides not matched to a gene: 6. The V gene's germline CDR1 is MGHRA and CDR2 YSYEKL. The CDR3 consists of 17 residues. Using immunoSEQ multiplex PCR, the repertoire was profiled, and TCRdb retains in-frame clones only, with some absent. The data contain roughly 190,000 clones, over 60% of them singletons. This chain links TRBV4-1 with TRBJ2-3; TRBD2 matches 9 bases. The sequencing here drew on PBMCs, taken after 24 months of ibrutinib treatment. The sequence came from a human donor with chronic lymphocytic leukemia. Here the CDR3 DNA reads TGCGCCAGCAGCCAAAGACTAGCGGCAGCTAGCACAGATACGCAGTATTTT. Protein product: CASSQRLAAASTDTQYF.